This paragraph covers one T cell receptor beta chain sequence. The antigen remains undetermined. These data originate in a study of shared clonotypes between healthy human individuals. Turning to the study itself: CD8 memory received one plate per donor, CD8 naive two, CD4 memory three and CD4 naive three. Whole-study results and caveats: Sequencing depth was expected to influence donor clonotype sharing.

The CDR3 is 18 residues long. The ends were cut back, 4 bases at V and 2 bases at J, with 24 bases in the middle. From germline, CDR1 is MNHEY and CDR2 SMNVEV (reference sequence). Donation came from healthy HIV-negative adults that had no recent acute infections or vaccinations. The table came from immunoSEQ multiplex PCR; TCRdb's copy has only in-frame clones and leaves some out. The table has a few million clones, around nine tenths seen once; the top ten hold around 0.14%. The gene calls are TRBV27 and TRBJ2-7, with D perhaps TRBD1 or TRBD2 (5 bases each). Sequencing was carried out using naive CD4+ T cells sorted from blood. Subset specified: CD45RA+ positively selected. The TCR sequence derives from a man aged 18 to 29 in good health. In DNA form, the CDR3 reads TGTGCCAGCAGTTCCACAAAGGCTAGGGACGGAGCCCCCTACGAGCAGTACTTC. Protein: CASSSTKARDGAPYEQYF.